This entry lists 28 T cell receptor beta chains sequenced from one sample in a study of blood T cell repertoires in COVID-19. The assay was immunoSEQ multiplex PCR, and TCRdb's table has in-frame clones only and misses some. The sample contains fewer than 250,000 clones, about nine tenths of which appear only once. The sample taken for sequencing was peripheral blood. The receptors were gathered from a man aged 45-60 years with acute or convalescent COVID-19.

The chain has TRBV30 and TRBJ1-5; 10 bases line up with TRBD1. The CDR3 has 14 residues. The germline V gene has CDR1 GTSNPN and CDR2 SVGIG (reference sequence). V lost 2 bases to trimming and J lost 7 bases; unmatched junction nucleotides: 5. The CDR3 loop reads CAWSIPTGGQPQHF. DNA for the CDR3: TGTGCCTGGAGTATCCCGACAGGGGGCCAGCCCCAGCATTTT.

This clone is a singleton in its sample. The rearrangement uses TRBV2 and TRBJ2-7; 9 positions agree with TRBD1. Germline V CDR1 and CDR2: SNHLY, FYNNEI. The CDR3 loop spans 14 amino acids. The V segment lost 9 bases and the J segment 0 bases; nucleotides outside the gene matches: 6. CDR3 sequence (DNA): TGTGCCAGTATCCGGGACAGGGTCTCCTACGAGCAGTACTTC. This translates into CASIRDRVSYEQYF.

The V call is TRBV7-8, the J call TRBJ1-2; D possibly corresponds to TRBD1 (6 bases). The CDR3 extends over 15 amino acids. Trimming took 4 bases from V and 0 from J, leaving 12 bases between them. From germline, CDR1 is SGHVS and CDR2 FQNEAQ. The CDR3 DNA sequence: TGTGCCAGCAGCTCCCGGACAGTACCTAACTATGGCTACACCTTC. Amino acids: CASSSRTVPNYGYTF.

J is TRBJ1-6 and V is TRBV20-1, with 7 bases matching TRBD1. This CDR3 comprises 14 residues. V gave up 3 bases and J gave up 9 bases; unmatched junction bases: 8. The germline CDR1 and CDR2 sequences are DFQATT and SNEGSKA (reference sequence). The CDR3 nucleotides are TGCAGTGCTAGTCCCCTCGGGACAGCTTCACCCCTCCACTTT. It is translated as CSASPLGTASPLHF.

The CDR3 sequence is CASSRTAFSGQDYGYTF. CDR3 coding DNA: TGTGCCAGCAGTCGTACTGCCTTCTCGGGACAGGACTATGGCTACACCTTC. V is TRBV6-6 and J is TRBJ1-2; 8 bases line up with TRBD1. The germline gives CDR1 MNHNY, CDR2 SVGAGI (reference sequence). The CDR3 is made up of 17 amino acids. V shed 5 bases, J shed 3 bases, and the junction held 14 bases outside the gene matches.

The chain recombines TRBV5-1 with TRBJ2-3; D is perhaps TRBD2 (5 bases). This CDR3 is built from 16 residues. Germline-derived CDR1 and CDR2 are SGHRS and YFSETQ. Trimming shortened V by 6 bases and J by 2 bases, and 19 bases separated the two germline ends. The CDR3 nucleotides are TGCGCCAGCACCCGCTCCCAGCAGCGGCACACAGATACGCAGTATTTT. Protein: CASTRSQQRHTDTQYF.

The chain carries TRBV29-1 and TRBJ1-5; no clear D. The CDR3 runs 13 residues. Looked up from germline, CDR1 is SQVTM and CDR2 is ANQGSEA. V lost 8 bases, J lost 6 bases, and 17 bases lay in between. The CDR3 DNA reads TGCAGCCGTTGGAGGCCCGTGGGTCAGCCCCAGCATTTT. It specifies CSRWRPVGQPQHF.

This clone was recorded once. This chain links TRBV2 with TRBJ2-3, with 12 bases identical to TRBD2. Trimming cost V 8 bases and J 9 bases; bases outside gene matches: 9. The CDR3 is 14 amino acids. Germline CDR1 SNHLY, CDR2 FYNNEI. The CDR3 region has the DNA TGTGCCAGCCGGACTAGCGGGGCCCGTCCGACGCAGTATTTT. As protein: CASRTSGARPTQYF.

J is TRBJ1-5 and V is TRBV4-1; D gene ambiguous. Germline CDR1 MGHRA, CDR2 YSYEKL. The length of the CDR3 is 18 residues. V shed 1 base and J shed 4 bases, with 20 bases lying between them. CDR3 bases: TGCGCCAGCAGCCAAGGGGGTTTGAGAGGGCGCTTGAATCAGCCCCAGCATTTT. It translates to CASSQGGLRGRLNQPQHF.

The chain employs TRBV5-1 and TRBJ1-1; 7 bases line up with TRBD1. Germline trimming cut 6 bases from V and 3 bases from J; bases unmatched to any gene: 11. This CDR3 contains 15 residues. The germline V gene encodes CDR1 SGHRS and CDR2 YFSETQ. CDR3: CASMRQGGGDTEAFF. CDR3 in DNA: TGCGCCAGCATGAGACAGGGAGGAGGGGACACTGAAGCTTTCTTT. Variable domain in full (rest from reference TRBV5-1 and TRBJ1-1): KAGVTQTPRYLIKTRGQQVTLSCSPISGHRSVSWYQQTPGQGLQFLFEYFSETQRNKGNFPGRFSGRQFSNSRSEMNVSTLELGDSALYLCASMRQGGGDTEAFFGQGTRLTVV.

The chain links TRBV10-3 to TRBJ2-2, with 7 positions matching TRBD1. V shed 10 bases, J shed 0 bases, and the junction held 5 bases outside the gene matches. This CDR3 spans 14 amino acids. Germline V gives CDR1 ENHRY, CDR2 SYGVKD. The CDR3 here is CATRQGANTGELFF. As DNA, the CDR3 is TGTGCCACTCGACAGGGCGCGAACACCGGGGAGCTGTTTTTT.

V usage is TRBV10-3 and J usage is TRBJ2-1; D perhaps matches TRBD1 (5 bases). Germline lookup yields CDR1 ENHRY and CDR2 SYGVKD. The V and J ends lost 4 bases and 0 bases respectively, with 10 bases between them. This CDR3 contains 15 residues. CDR3 DNA: TGTGCCATCAGTGTGGGGCAAAGCTCCTACAATGAGCAGTTCTTC. Its protein is CAISVGQSSYNEQFF.

This rearrangement joins TRBV11-2 to TRBJ1-1, with 7 bases that match TRBD1. The junction had 10 bases not matched to a gene; V was cut back by 6 bases and J by 6 bases. The CDR3 is 14 amino acids. Germline-derived CDR1 and CDR2 are SGHAT and FQNNGV. The CDR3 region is CASSWSRGDSEAFF. In DNA, the CDR3 is TGTGCCAGCAGTTGGTCCAGGGGGGATTCTGAAGCTTTCTTT.

In this sample, this clone turned up once. V gene TRBV11-3 combines with J gene TRBJ2-1, with D unclear. The CDR3 is made up of 15 amino acids. V gave up 4 bases and J gave up 2 bases, with 12 bases separating them. CDR1 is SGHNT, CDR2 YENEEA, per germline. The DNA of the CDR3 is TGTGCCAGCAGCTCGTCCCTGCAGACCTACAATGAGCAGTTCTTC. This encodes CASSSSLQTYNEQFF. Full variable domain (remainder filled in from reference TRBV11-3 and TRBJ2-1): EAGVVQSPRYKIIEKKQPVAFWCNPISGHNTLYWYLQNLGQGPELLIRYENEEAVDDSQLPKDRFSAERLKGVDSTLKIQPAELGDSAVYLCASSSSLQTYNEQFFGPGTRLTVL.

This clone was picked up one time. This chain connects TRBV18 to TRBJ2-3; TRBD1 matches at 7 bases. Trimming at V came to 3 bases and at J to 3 bases, leaving 3 bases not matched to a gene. The CDR3 has 14 amino acids. Germline lookup yields CDR1 KGHSH and CDR2 LQKENI. The CDR3 protein is CASSPYRGTDTQYF. CDR3 in DNA: TGTGCCAGCTCACCGTACAGGGGAACAGATACGCAGTATTTT. Using reference TRBV18 and TRBJ2-3 for the parts outside the CDR3, the full variable domain is NAGVMQNPRHLVRRRGQEARLRCSPMKGHSHVYWYRQLPEEGLKFMVYLQKENIIDESGMPKERFSAEFPKEGPSILRIQQVVRGDSAAYFCASSPYRGTDTQYFGPGTRLTVL.

This clone was recorded a few times. V and J are TRBV4-1 and TRBJ1-5; maybe TRBD1 (5 bases). V lost 1 base to trimming and J lost 3 bases, with 7 bases between them. Germline V lookup: CDR1 MGHRA, CDR2 YSYEKL. The CDR3 is made up of 14 amino acids. The chain's CDR3 is CASSQAGYNQPQHF. The DNA for the CDR3 is TGCGCCAGCAGCCAAGCAGGGTACAATCAGCCCCAGCATTTT.

This clone occurred a few times. The V gene is TRBV2, the J gene TRBJ2-2; TRBD1 aligns across 7 bases. CDR3 length: 12 residues. Trimming took 4 bases from V and 11 from J; bases not matched to a gene: 4. Per the germline V gene, CDR1 is SNHLY and CDR2 is FYNNEI. The CDR3 coding sequence is TGTGCCAGCAGTGCGACAGGGAGCGAGCTGTTTTTT. Protein: CASSATGSELFF.

This clone has more than one count but fewer than ten. This chain uses TRBV12-3 or TRBV12-4 with TRBJ1-1, with a weak D call TRBD1 (6 bases). The CDR3 totals 13 residues. V was shortened by 6 bases and J by 2 bases, with 10 bases between the two germline ends. In DNA form, the CDR3 reads TGTGCCAGCAGCGGGACACCCAACACTGAAGCTTTCTTT. Its protein product is CASSGTPNTEAFF.

The chain has TRBV4-1 and TRBJ2-1; 10 positions match TRBD2. With V trimmed by 0 bases and J by 7 bases, 12 bases remained unmatched. CDR3 length equals 18 residues. CDR1 and CDR2 (germline): MGHRA, YSYEKL. CDR3 DNA sequence: TGCGCCAGCAGCCAAGAGGGGGGAAGGACTAGCGGATCGAATGAGCAGTTCTTC. This codes for CASSQEGGRTSGSNEQFF.

The genes are TRBV5-3 and TRBJ1-5, with no clear D. TRBV5-3 is classed as an ORF, of uncertain function. CDR3 length equals 14 residues. Trimming pared 7 bases from V and 2 bases from J, leaving 13 bases between. In DNA, the CDR3 is TGTGCCAGATCTGCCGGGAAGGGCAATCAGCCCCAGCATTTT. This encodes CARSAGKGNQPQHF.

The chain carries TRBV7-9 and TRBJ2-7; TRBD2 matches at 8 bases. With V trimmed by 5 bases and J by 2 bases, 8 bases remained unmatched. This CDR3 contains 15 residues. The germline V gene encodes CDR1 SEHNR and CDR2 FQNEAQ (reference sequence). CDR3 sequence: CASSTREGQPYEQYF. CDR3 coding DNA: TGTGCCAGCAGCACCCGGGAGGGGCAGCCCTACGAGCAGTACTTC.

V is TRBV5-6 and J is TRBJ2-1; 10 bases are a match to TRBD2. The trim removed 4 bases at V and 4 bases at J, leaving 8 bases unmatched. The length of the CDR3 is 16 residues. The germline gives CDR1 SGHDT, CDR2 YYEEEE. For the CDR3, the DNA is TGTGCCAGCAGCACCGTGACTAGCGGGTTTTACAATGAGCAGTTCTTC. It is translated as CASSTVTSGFYNEQFF.

This clone has a single count. CDR3 region: CASTPRGGDSGANVLTF. The DNA for the CDR3 is TGTGCCAGCACTCCTCGGGGGGGTGACTCTGGGGCCAACGTCCTGACTTTC. The chain is built from TRBV7-9 and TRBJ2-6, with 8 bases lining up with TRBD2. The CDR3 is made up of 17 amino acids. Germline CDR1 SEHNR, CDR2 FQNEAQ (reference sequence). Trimming cost V 7 bases and J 0 bases; bases outside gene matches: 8.

In this sample, this clone turned up a few times. This same CDR3 is encoded by further DNA sequences in the sample. This chain uses TRBV18 with TRBJ1-5; unclear D gene. Germline V gives CDR1 KGHSH, CDR2 LQKENI. This CDR3 has 13 amino acids. Trimming removed 2 bases from V and 5 bases from J, with 7 bases in between. The CDR3 DNA is TGTGCCAGCTCACCAGGGGAGGATCAGCCCCAGCATTTT. This encodes CASSPGEDQPQHF.

The chain employs TRBV27 and TRBJ1-5; D is possibly TRBD1 (5 bases). The length of the CDR3 is 16 residues. V lost 0 bases and J lost 0, with 9 bases in between. Germline-derived CDR1 and CDR2 are MNHEY and SMNVEV (reference sequence). The CDR3 region has the DNA TGTGCCAGCAGTTTATCGGGGGGATCTAGCAATCAGCCCCAGCATTTT. Translating it yields CASSLSGGSSNQPQHF.

This clone has more than one count but fewer than ten. The chain carries TRBV10-1 and TRBJ1-2, with 9 bases aligning to TRBD1. In germline, CDR1 is WNHNN, CDR2 SYGVQD (reference sequence). This CDR3 contains 14 residues. The trim removed 2 bases at V and 7 bases at J, leaving 5 bases unmatched. The CDR3 nucleotides read TGCGCCAGCAGTGAGAACAGGGGGCCAGGTGGCTACACCTTC. Amino acid sequence: CASSENRGPGGYTF.

CDR3 DNA: TGCGCCAGCAGTGCAAGCTGGGAGCGGCCCCAGCATTTT. This sequence encodes CASSASWERPQHF. This chain uses TRBV10-2 with TRBJ1-5; D is unclear. The germline V gene encodes CDR1 WSHSY and CDR2 SAAADI. The CDR3 is 13 amino acids. The V end lost 4 bases, the J end lost 9 bases, and 13 bases lay between the germline ends.

This rearrangement joins TRBV4-2 to TRBJ2-5; TRBD2 aligns across 14 bases. Per the germline V gene, CDR1 is LGHNA and CDR2 is YNFKEQ. The CDR3 consists of 17 residues. The V segment lost 0 bases and the J segment 4 bases; nucleotides outside the gene matches: 4. For the CDR3, the DNA is TGTGCCAGCAGCCAAGATATGGGGACTAGCGGGAGAGAGACCCAGTACTTC. It translates to CASSQDMGTSGRETQYF.